The 21 T cell receptor beta chains reported below all come from one sample, sequenced in a study of post-analysis software for immune sequencing data. Study observations and caveats: Relative to controls, patients had roughly five TRBV segments at higher frequency, with TRBV5-6, TRBV5-1 and TRBV20-1 among these.

Sequencing libraries made from TCR beta cDNA carried unique molecular identifiers. TCRdb analysed the PCR reads with MiXCR anew, one entry per CDR3 protein. This sample carries under 650,000 distinct CDR3 sequences, roughly 46% of them seen once, and the ten largest clones take 1.5% to 2%. Antigen specificity for these receptors is unknown. What was sequenced was blood. The receptors here all came from a girl aged 5 to 17 with multiple sclerosis.

This clonotype turned up a few times. The genes are TRBV10-3 and TRBJ2-1; 10 bases are shared with TRBD2. The CDR3 covers 16 residues. Germline trimming cut 5 bases from V and 2 bases from J; bases unmatched to any gene: 6. Germline CDR1 and CDR2: ENHRY and SYGVKD. Written as DNA, the CDR3 is TGTGCCATCAGTAGGACTAGCGGTCGAGCCTACAATGAGCAGTTCTTC. Its translation is CAISRTSGRAYNEQFF.

The rearrangement joins TRBV7-2 to TRBJ2-1; 13 bases agree with TRBD2. This CDR3 region has 15 residues. Per the germline V gene, CDR1 is SGHTA and CDR2 is FQGNSA. The trim removed 6 bases at V and 6 bases at J, leaving 5 bases unmatched. As DNA, the CDR3 is TGTGCCAGCAGGGAGGGACTAGCGGGGACCAATGAGCAGTTCTTC. Translation: CASREGLAGTNEQFF.

The rearrangement joins TRBV20-1 to TRBJ1-2, with a tentative D call TRBD1 (5 bases). The CDR3 is made up of 12 amino acids. Trimming removed 8 bases at V and 5 bases at J, with 15 bases between. The germline gives CDR1 DFQATT, CDR2 SNEGSKA (reference sequence). CDR3 region: CSMGRVIYGYTF. CDR3 in DNA: TGCAGTATGGGGCGAGTGATATATGGCTACACCTTC.

V and J are TRBV20-1 and TRBJ2-3, with D tentatively TRBD2 (5 bases). Germline V lookup: CDR1 DFQATT, CDR2 SNEGSKA (reference sequence). The CDR3 loop spans 16 amino acids. The V gene lost 0 bases and the J gene lost 6 bases, with 19 bases spanning the gap. CDR3 region: CSARDGRGRWEDTQYF. The CDR3 DNA reads TGCAGTGCTAGAGATGGGCGCGGCAGATGGGAGGATACGCAGTATTTT.

This clonotype was found a few times. The chain joins TRBV7-9 to TRBJ2-1, with 7 bases matching TRBD2. The CDR3 covers 16 residues. CDR1 SEHNR and CDR2 FQNEAQ come from the germline V gene (reference sequence). V dropped 2 bases and J dropped 5; count of bases not matched to a gene: 9. CDR3 sequence (DNA): TGTGCCAGCAGCTTACTTGGACTAGGAGAGGACAATGAGCAGTTCTTC. It yields the protein CASSLLGLGEDNEQFF.

CDR3 sequence (DNA): TGCAGTGGAGGGGGCTCCTACAATGAGCAGTTCTTC. As protein: CSGGGSYNEQFF. The chain joins TRBV20-1 to TRBJ2-1; possibly TRBD1 for D (6 bases). In germline, CDR1 is DFQATT, CDR2 SNEGSKA (reference sequence). Deletions cut 7 bases from V and 0 bases from J, with 7 bases between. The CDR3 loop spans 12 amino acids.

This clonotype was counted a few times. The chain carries TRBV7-2 and TRBJ2-1; 14 nucleotides align to TRBD2. The CDR3 sequence is 16 residues long. Per germline, CDR1 SGHTA and CDR2 FQGNSA. After removal of 0 bases from V and 9 bases from J, the junction contained 4 bases not matched to a gene. CDR3 coding DNA: TGTGCCAGCAGCTTAGCGGGACTAGCGGGAGCGGGTGAGCAGTTCTTC. Amino acids: CASSLAGLAGAGEQFF.

V is TRBV9 and J is TRBJ2-3, with 9 bases matching TRBD2. The CDR3 is made up of 17 amino acids. J lost 1 base, V lost 0 bases, and 6 bases had no gene match. CDR1 and CDR2 from the germline V gene are SGDLS and YYNGEE. The CDR3, as DNA: TGTGCCAGCAGCGTAGAGAAGCGGGGGGTGCGCACAGATACGCAGTATTTT. It codes for CASSVEKRGVRTDTQYF.

This clonotype was observed a handful of times. The gene calls are TRBV2 and TRBJ2-4, with TRBD2 matching over 7 bases. V lost 7 bases to trimming and J lost 6 bases; unmatched junction nucleotides: 6. Germline V gene sequence: CDR1 SNHLY, CDR2 FYNNEI. The CDR3 is made up of 13 amino acids. For the CDR3, the DNA is TGTGCCAGCATCAGCGGGAACGGAAACATTCAGTACTTC. It is translated as CASISGNGNIQYF.

The chain is built from TRBV10-1 and TRBJ1-1, with a possible D match to TRBD1 (5 bases). V dropped 5 bases and J dropped 4 bases, with 11 bases sitting between them. CDR1 and CDR2 (germline): WNHNN, SYGVQD (reference sequence). CDR3 length equals 13 residues. CDR3 residues: CASSSSRGTEAFF. The CDR3 DNA follows: TGCGCCAGCAGTTCTAGTAGGGGCACTGAAGCTTTCTTT.

The chain uses TRBV20-1 and TRBJ2-7, with 10 nucleotides matching TRBD1. The CDR3 has 16 residues. Germline CDR1 reads DFQATT; CDR2 reads SNEGSKA (reference sequence). After removal of 2 bases from V and 2 bases from J, the junction contained 9 bases not matched to a gene. The CDR3 nucleotides are TGCAGTGCTAGATCAATATCGGGACAGGGGACCTACGAGCAGTACTTC. It is translated as CSARSISGQGTYEQYF.

In this sample, this clonotype turned up a few times. The chain joins TRBV29-1 to TRBJ2-7; 7 nucleotides match TRBD1. Germline V gene lookup returns CDR1 SQVTM and CDR2 ANQGSEA. CDR3 length: 12 amino acids. Unmatched junction bases numbered 7, after V lost 6 bases and J lost 5 bases. The CDR3 loop reads CSVRQGLDEQYF. The DNA of the CDR3 is TGCAGCGTCCGACAGGGTTTGGACGAGCAGTACTTC.

The chain couples TRBV7-2 to TRBJ2-4, with D possibly called TRBD1 or TRBD2 (5 bases each). The assigned J gene may be wrong: the sequence end matches TRBJ2-7 better. The germline V gene encodes CDR1 SGHTA and CDR2 FQGNSA. The CDR3 sequence is 15 residues long. The CDR3 sequence: CASSFPPGGTYEQYF. CDR3 DNA: TGTGCCAGCAGCTTCCCGCCTGGGGGAACCTACGAGCAGTACTTC.

This clonotype was counted between two and nine times. The chain combines TRBV12-3 or TRBV12-4 with TRBJ1-1; no firm D call. This CDR3 comprises 12 residues. V gave up 3 bases and J gave up 10 bases, with 12 bases separating them. The CDR3 sequence: CASSLNRPGAFF. The CDR3 DNA is TGTGCCAGCAGTTTGAATAGGCCTGGAGCTTTCTTT.

This clonotype was detected many times. J is TRBJ2-7 and V is TRBV6-1, with TRBD1 matching 9 bases. Germline V lookup: CDR1 MNHNS, CDR2 SASEGT. CDR3 length: 16 residues. V dropped 3 bases and J dropped 7; count of bases not matched to a gene: 13. CDR3 DNA sequence: TGTGCCAGCAGTGATAAAACCGGGACAGGGCACTCGGAGCAGTACTTC. This codes for CASSDKTGTGHSEQYF.

The V call is TRBV20-1, the J call TRBJ2-5; D gene unclear. Germline V lookup: CDR1 DFQATT, CDR2 SNEGSKA (reference sequence). The CDR3 consists of 12 residues. The V gene lost 6 bases and the J gene lost 2 bases, with 10 bases spanning the gap. CDR3 sequence: CSAVPIQETQYF. CDR3 sequence (DNA): TGCAGTGCCGTACCTATACAAGAGACCCAGTACTTC.

This clonotype was recorded a few times. The rearrangement joins TRBV12-3 or TRBV12-4 to TRBJ1-2, with D uncertain. V lost 5 bases and J 2 bases, leaving 15 bases between the germline ends. This CDR3 has 15 residues. The CDR3, as DNA: TGTGCCAGCAGTCCCTCCGGGTCTTTCAACTATGGCTACACCTTC. This gives the protein CASSPSGSFNYGYTF.

The chain employs TRBV3-1 and TRBJ2-3; 11 bases are a match to TRBD2. The germline CDR1 and CDR2 sequences are LGHDT and YNNKEL (reference sequence). This CDR3 has 16 residues. After removal of 4 bases from V and 4 bases from J, the junction contained 7 bases not matched to a gene. CDR3 coding DNA: TGTGCCAGCAGCCGACGACTAGCGGGAAATTCAGATACGCAGTATTTT. This encodes CASSRRLAGNSDTQYF.

The chain links TRBV3-1 to TRBJ2-4, with 10 bases that match TRBD1. CDR3 length: 13 amino acids. V dropped 8 bases and J dropped 11; count of bases not matched to a gene: 9. Germline lookup yields CDR1 LGHDT and CDR2 YNNKEL (reference sequence). The CDR3 here is CASGGTGAGVQYF. The CDR3 DNA reads TGTGCCAGCGGGGGGACAGGGGCTGGGGTTCAGTACTTC.

The table lists this clonotype with a few counts. The rearrangement uses TRBV20-1 and TRBJ2-5; D is uncertain. V lost 3 bases and J lost 1, with 12 bases in between. From germline, CDR1 is DFQATT and CDR2 SNEGSKA (reference sequence). The length of the CDR3 is 14 residues. CDR3 coding DNA: TGCAGTGCTAGCGCCGCCTGGGCCCAAGAGACCCAGTACTTC. It yields the protein CSASAAWAQETQYF.

This clonotype was seen more than once but under ten times. This chain links TRBV12-3 or TRBV12-4 with TRBJ2-4; D remains ambiguous. With the DNA end fitting TRBJ2-7 better, the J assignment may be wrong. The CDR3 consists of 12 residues. The CDR3 here is CASSLLENEQYF. The CDR3 DNA sequence: TGTGCCAGCAGTTTACTAGAAAACGAGCAGTACTTC.